Reported below is one TCR beta chain. This clonotype occurred many times. Its antigen target is currently unknown. Qualities for individual bases were not recorded, and no much larger clone is one base off. The data were obtained in a study of T-cell reconstitution after alpha-beta-depleted transplantation in children (dated by TCRdb to about 2016). As for the study more broadly: Using TCR repertoire profiling, the study followed T-cell immune reconstitution in a quantitative way in children after TCRalphabeta/CD19-depleted allogeneic hematopoietic cell transplantation.

Overall study results and their limits: About two months after transplant, the apparently early recovery of alphabetaT-cell counts reportedly depended on just several hundred clones that had expanded rapidly and came from non-depleted graft cells. In some patients, the high TCRbeta diversity seen at day 60 was put down to recipient T cells and intrathymic progenitors that had survived conditioning. The frequencies of hyperexpanded clones fell over the following months, and after one year, T-cell counts and TCRbeta diversity were mostly attributed to newly produced T cells.

For this chain, trimming is 5 bases at the V end and 4 bases at the J end, and the number of junction bases without a gene match is 3. From the cysteine through the phenylalanine, the CDR3 covers 14 amino acids. Solely the CDR3 DNA is kept, with 42 bases framed from the first base. The intended sense of this specimen's treatment or condition label: allogeneic hematopoietic cell transplantation with graft depleted of TCRalphabeta T cells and CD19 B cells. The children who served as transplant recipients had been given grafts of TCRalphabeta/CD19-depleted allogeneic hematopoietic cells. Libraries were built with PCR. These reads were obtained on an Illumina HiSeq 2500. Molecular barcoding was employed in the preparation of TCR libraries, with unique molecular identifiers being used to normalize TCRbeta repertoire quantification. TCRdb reprocessed the public reads (quality trimming at Q25 with fastp, clone calling with MiXCR) and kept in-frame beta chains. Every CDR3 protein is listed once, alongside the most common genes and DNA of its rows. This sample gives some 840,000 distinct CDR3 sequences in total; less than 20% of them show up just once. The top ten clones comprise approximately 5% of the sample.

The chain is assembled from TRBV12-3 or TRBV12-4 and TRBJ2-1; TRBD2 agrees with 9 junctional bases. This receptor was obtained from a male patient between 10 and 17 years old who had a stem cell transplant for acute lymphoblastic leukemia, so the T cells may come from the graft donor. Sequenced material: PBMCs, mostly from graft donor cells, taken 360 days after TCRalphabeta/CD19-depleted stem cell transplant. The CDR3 region reads CASSKSGRYNEQFF. The bases are TGTGCCAGCAGTAAAAGCGGGAGGTACAATGAGCAGTTCTTC.